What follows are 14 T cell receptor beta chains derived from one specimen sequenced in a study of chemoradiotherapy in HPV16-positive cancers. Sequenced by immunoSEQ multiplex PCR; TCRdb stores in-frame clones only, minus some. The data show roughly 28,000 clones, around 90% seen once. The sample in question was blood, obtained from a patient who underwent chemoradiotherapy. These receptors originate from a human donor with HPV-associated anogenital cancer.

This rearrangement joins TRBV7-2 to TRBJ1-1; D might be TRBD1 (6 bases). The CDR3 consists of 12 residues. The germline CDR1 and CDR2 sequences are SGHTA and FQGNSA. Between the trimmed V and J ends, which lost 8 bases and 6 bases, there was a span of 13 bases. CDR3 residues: CASGDISPEAFF. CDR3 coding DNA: TGTGCCAGCGGGGACATTTCCCCTGAAGCTTTCTTT. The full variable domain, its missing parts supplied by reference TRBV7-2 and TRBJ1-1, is GAGVSQSPSNKVTEKGKDVELRCDPISGHTALYWYRQSLGQGLEFLIYFQGNSAPDKSGLPSDRFSAERTGGSVSTLTIQRTQQEDSAVYLCASGDISPEAFFGQGTRLTVV.

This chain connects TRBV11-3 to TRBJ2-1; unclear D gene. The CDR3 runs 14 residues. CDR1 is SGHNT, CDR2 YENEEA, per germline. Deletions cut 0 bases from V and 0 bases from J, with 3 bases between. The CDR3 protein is CASSLESSYNEQFF. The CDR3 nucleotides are TGTGCCAGCAGCTTAGAATCCTCCTACAATGAGCAGTTCTTC.

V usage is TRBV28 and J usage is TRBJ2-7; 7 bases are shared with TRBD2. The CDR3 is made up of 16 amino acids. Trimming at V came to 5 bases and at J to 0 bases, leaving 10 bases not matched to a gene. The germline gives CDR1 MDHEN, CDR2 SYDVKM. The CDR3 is CASSRGGSRSSYEQYF. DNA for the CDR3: TGTGCCAGCAGTCGGGGCGGGAGCCGGAGCTCCTACGAGCAGTACTTC.

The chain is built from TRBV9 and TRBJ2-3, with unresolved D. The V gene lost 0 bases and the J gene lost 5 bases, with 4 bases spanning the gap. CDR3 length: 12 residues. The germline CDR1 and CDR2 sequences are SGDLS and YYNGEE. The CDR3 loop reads CASSVDLDTQYF. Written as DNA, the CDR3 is TGTGCCAGCAGCGTAGATCTAGATACGCAGTATTTT.

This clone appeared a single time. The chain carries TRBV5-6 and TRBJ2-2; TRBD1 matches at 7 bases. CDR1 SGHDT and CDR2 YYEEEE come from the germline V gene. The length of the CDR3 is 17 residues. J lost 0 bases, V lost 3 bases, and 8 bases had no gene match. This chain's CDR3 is CASSSTSGQTNTGELFF. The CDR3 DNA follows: TGTGCCAGCAGCTCCACGTCGGGACAGACGAACACCGGGGAGCTGTTTTTT.

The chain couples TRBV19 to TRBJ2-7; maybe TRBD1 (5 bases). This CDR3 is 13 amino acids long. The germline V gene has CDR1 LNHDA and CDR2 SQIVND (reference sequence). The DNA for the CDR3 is TGTGCAACTAAAAGGGGCACCACGGACGAGCAGTACTTC. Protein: CATKRGTTDEQYF.

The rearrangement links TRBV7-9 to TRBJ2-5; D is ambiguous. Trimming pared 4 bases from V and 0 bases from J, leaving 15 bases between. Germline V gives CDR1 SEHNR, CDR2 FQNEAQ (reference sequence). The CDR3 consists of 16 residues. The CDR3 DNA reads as TGTGCCAGCAGCTCTTACGGGTTTCGGTACCAAGAGACCCAGTACTTC. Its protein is CASSSYGFRYQETQYF.

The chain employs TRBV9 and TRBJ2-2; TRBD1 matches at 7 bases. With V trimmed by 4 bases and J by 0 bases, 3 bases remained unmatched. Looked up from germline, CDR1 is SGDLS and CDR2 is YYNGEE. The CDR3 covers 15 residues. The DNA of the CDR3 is TGTGCCAGCAGCCCGCAGGGGGCGAACACCGGGGAGCTGTTTTTT. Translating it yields CASSPQGANTGELFF.

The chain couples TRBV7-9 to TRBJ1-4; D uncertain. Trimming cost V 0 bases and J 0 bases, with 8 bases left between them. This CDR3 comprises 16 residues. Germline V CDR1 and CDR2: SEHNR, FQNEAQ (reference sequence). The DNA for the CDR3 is TGTGCCAGCAGCTTAGCTGTAGGTGCAACTAATGAAAAACTGTTTTTT. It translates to CASSLAVGATNEKLFF.

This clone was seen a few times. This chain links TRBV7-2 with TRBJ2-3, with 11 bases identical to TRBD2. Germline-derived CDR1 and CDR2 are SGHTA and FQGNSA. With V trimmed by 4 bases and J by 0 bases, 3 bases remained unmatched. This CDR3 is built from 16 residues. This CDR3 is CASSSLAGASTDTQYF. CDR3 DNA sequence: TGTGCCAGCAGCTCACTAGCGGGAGCCAGCACAGATACGCAGTATTTT.

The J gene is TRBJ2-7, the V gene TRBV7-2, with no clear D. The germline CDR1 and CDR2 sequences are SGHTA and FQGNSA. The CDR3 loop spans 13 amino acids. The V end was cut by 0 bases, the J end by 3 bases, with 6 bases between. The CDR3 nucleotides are TGTGCCAGCAGCTTAGCGGAACGCTACGAGCAGTACTTC. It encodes CASSLAERYEQYF.

The CDR3, as DNA: TGCAGCGCAGTTGTCCCCGGACAGAGTTATCAGCCCCAGCATTTT. Translation: CSAVVPGQSYQPQHF. The V call is TRBV29-1, the J call TRBJ1-5; D perhaps matches TRBD1 (6 bases). The CDR3 consists of 15 residues. The germline V and J ends were trimmed by 7 bases and 5 bases, with 21 bases remaining between them. The germline V gene has CDR1 SQVTM and CDR2 ANQGSEA.

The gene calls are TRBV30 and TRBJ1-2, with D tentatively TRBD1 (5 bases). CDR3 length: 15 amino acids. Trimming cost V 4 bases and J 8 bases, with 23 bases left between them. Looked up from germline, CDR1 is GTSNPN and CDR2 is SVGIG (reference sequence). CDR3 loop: CAWTAVGGVSRGYTF. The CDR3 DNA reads TGTGCCTGGACAGCCGTCGGGGGAGTATCACGCGGCTACACCTTC.

The CDR3 here is CASIGQISYEQYF. The CDR3 DNA reads as TGTGCCAGCATAGGACAGATCTCCTACGAGCAGTACTTC. This rearrangement joins TRBV2 to TRBJ2-7; possibly TRBD1 for D (6 bases). The CDR3 runs to 13 residues. Germline loops: CDR1 SNHLY, CDR2 FYNNEI. Trimming took 7 bases from V and 0 from J, leaving 10 bases between them.